What follows are 8 T cell receptor beta chains derived from one specimen sequenced in a study of blood T cell repertoires in COVID-19. Profiling relied on immunoSEQ multiplex PCR, and the TCRdb table lists in-frame clones only, not all of them. The table records 70,000 to 80,000 clones, roughly three quarters of them present only once. Sequenced sample: peripheral blood. The origin of the receptors is a human donor in a cohort sampled during active COVID-19.

The rearrangement uses TRBV5-6 and TRBJ1-6, with D hard to call. CDR1 SGHDT and CDR2 YYEEEE come from the germline V gene. This CDR3 comprises 17 residues. The V gene lost 0 bases and the J gene lost 0 bases, with 10 bases spanning the gap. The CDR3 protein is CASSLGTRSSYNSPLHF. Written as DNA, the CDR3 is TGTGCCAGCAGCTTGGGAACCAGATCCTCCTATAATTCACCCCTCCACTTT.

V gene TRBV30 combines with J gene TRBJ1-6; D possibly corresponds to TRBD1 (5 bases). V dropped 0 bases and J dropped 7 bases, with 13 bases sitting between them. The length of the CDR3 is 15 residues. Germline V CDR1 and CDR2: GTSNPN, SVGIG (reference sequence). CDR3 in DNA: TGTGCCTGGAGTGTAGATTGGGGGGACAATTCACCCCTCCACTTT. Protein sequence: CAWSVDWGDNSPLHF.

This clone was detected a few times. The chain has TRBV12-3 or TRBV12-4 and TRBJ1-6; D is unresolved. CDR3 size: 13 residues. V lost 5 bases, J lost 4 bases, and 6 bases lay in between. The CDR3 protein is CASSPVYNSPLHF. CDR3 DNA: TGTGCCAGCAGTCCGGTTTATAATTCACCCCTCCACTTT.

V and J are TRBV7-2 and TRBJ1-2, with TRBD1 matching over 8 bases. Germline V lookup: CDR1 SGHTA, CDR2 FQGNSA. The CDR3 is 14 residues long. Trimming cost V 4 bases and J 4 bases; bases outside gene matches: 5. CDR3 residues: CASSSRGQVYGYTF. CDR3 DNA: TGTGCCAGCAGCTCCCGGGGACAGGTCTATGGCTACACCTTC. Together with reference TRBV7-2 and TRBJ1-2, the CDR3 gives the full variable domain: GAGVSQSPSNKVTEKGKDVELRCDPISGHTALYWYRQSLGQGLEFLIYFQGNSAPDKSGLPSDRFSAERTGGSVSTLTIQRTQQEDSAVYLCASSSRGQVYGYTFGSGTRLTVV.

The chain carries TRBV12-3 or TRBV12-4 and TRBJ1-1; D remains unclear. Trimming took off 4 bases at V and 5 bases at J, with 11 bases between the two ends. CDR3 length: 13 residues. CDR3 sequence reads: CASSYSGETEAFF. CDR3 DNA sequence: TGTGCCAGCAGTTATAGTGGGGAGACTGAAGCTTTCTTT.

The rearrangement uses TRBV7-6 and TRBJ1-5; D might be TRBD1 (6 bases). CDR1 SGHVS and CDR2 FNYEAQ come from the germline V gene. The CDR3 has 16 amino acids. V lost 0 bases and J lost 6, with 15 bases in between. CDR3 region: CASSLARGGGGQPQHF. Here the CDR3 DNA reads TGTGCCAGCAGCTTAGCGAGGGGCGGGGGCGGTCAGCCCCAGCATTTT.

This clone has just a few counts. This chain connects TRBV4-3 to TRBJ2-3; 9 bases are a match to TRBD2. Germline trimming cut 0 bases from V and 10 bases from J; bases unmatched to any gene: 11. The germline CDR1 and CDR2 sequences are LGHNA and YSLEER. This CDR3 comprises 16 residues. The CDR3 sequence is CASSQDSGSAGNAQYF. In DNA, the CDR3 is TGCGCCAGCAGCCAAGATAGCGGGAGCGCTGGGAACGCGCAGTATTTT.

The rearrangement joins TRBV10-2 to TRBJ2-1; 10 bases map to TRBD1. The J segment lost 6 bases and the V segment lost 0 bases, leaving 5 bases of the junction unmatched. The V gene's germline CDR1 is WSHSY and CDR2 SAAADI. This CDR3 comprises 16 residues. CDR3 region: CASSESRDRGSNEQFF. CDR3 nucleotides: TGCGCCAGCAGTGAGTCGAGGGACAGGGGTTCCAATGAGCAGTTCTTC.